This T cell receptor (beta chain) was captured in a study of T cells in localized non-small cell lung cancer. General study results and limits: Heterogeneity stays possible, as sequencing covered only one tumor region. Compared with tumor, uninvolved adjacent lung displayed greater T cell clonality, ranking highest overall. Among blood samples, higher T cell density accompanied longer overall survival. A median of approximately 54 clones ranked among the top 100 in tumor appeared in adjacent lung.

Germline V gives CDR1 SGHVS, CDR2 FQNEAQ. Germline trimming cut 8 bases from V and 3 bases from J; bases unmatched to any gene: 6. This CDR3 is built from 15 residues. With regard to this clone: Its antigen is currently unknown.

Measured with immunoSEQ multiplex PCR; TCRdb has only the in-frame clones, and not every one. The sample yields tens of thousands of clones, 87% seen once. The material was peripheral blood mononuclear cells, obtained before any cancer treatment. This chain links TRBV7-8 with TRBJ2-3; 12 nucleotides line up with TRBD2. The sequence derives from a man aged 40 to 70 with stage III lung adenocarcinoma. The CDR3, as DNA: TGTGCCAGCGACCCAGGACTAGCGGGGACAGATACGCAGTATTTT. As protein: CASDPGLAGTDTQYF.